This T cell receptor beta chain was sequenced in a study of blood T cell repertoires in COVID-19. Across the study: From T cells, B-cell-depleted T cells, or PBMCs came the material, which was cDNA or gDNA.

Germline values: CDR1 SQVTM, CDR2 ANQGSEA. The CDR3 has 11 residues. The V end lost 7 bases, the J end lost 5 bases, and 11 bases lay between the germline ends. In the original workflow: Nucleated cell counts were estimated from reference gene primer amplification. TCRdb's table, derived via immunoSEQ multiplex PCR, lists solely in-frame clones and lacks some. D and trimming come from the DNA, and the V and J calls and clone size come from that table. The repertoire includes 23,000 or so clones, 86% of them detected once, and approximately 30% sits in the top ten. This clonotype was obtained from a human donor with active COVID-19. The donor label of this sample is uncertain. Sequenced: peripheral blood. The V gene is TRBV29-1, the J gene TRBJ2-5; perhaps TRBD1 as D (5 bases). CDR3 residues: CSAQGTETQYF. The CDR3 DNA reads TGCAGCGCCCAGGGCACGGAGACCCAGTACTTC.